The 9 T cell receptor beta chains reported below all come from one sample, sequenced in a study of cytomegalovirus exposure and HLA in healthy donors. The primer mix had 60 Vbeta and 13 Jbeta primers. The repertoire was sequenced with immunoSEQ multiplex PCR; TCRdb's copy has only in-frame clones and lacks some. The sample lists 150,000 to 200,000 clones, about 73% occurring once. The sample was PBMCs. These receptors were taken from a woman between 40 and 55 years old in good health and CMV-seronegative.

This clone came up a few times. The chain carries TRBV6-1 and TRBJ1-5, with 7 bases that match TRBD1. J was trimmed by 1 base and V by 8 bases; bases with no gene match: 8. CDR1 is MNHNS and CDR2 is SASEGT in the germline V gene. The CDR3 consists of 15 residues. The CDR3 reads CASQPGTASNQPQHF. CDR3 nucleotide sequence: TGTGCCAGCCAACCCGGGACAGCGAGCAATCAGCCCCAGCATTTT.

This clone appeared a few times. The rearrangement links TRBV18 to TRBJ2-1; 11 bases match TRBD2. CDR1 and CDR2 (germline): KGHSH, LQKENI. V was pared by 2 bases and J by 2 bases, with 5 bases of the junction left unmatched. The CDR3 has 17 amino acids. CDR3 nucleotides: TGTGCCAGCTCACCATATGAACTAGCGGGGGCCTACAATGAGCAGTTCTTC. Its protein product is CASSPYELAGAYNEQFF.

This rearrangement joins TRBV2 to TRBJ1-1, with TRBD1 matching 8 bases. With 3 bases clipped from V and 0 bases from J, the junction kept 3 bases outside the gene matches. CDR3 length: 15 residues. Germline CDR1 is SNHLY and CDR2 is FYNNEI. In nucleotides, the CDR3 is TGTGCCAGCAGTGACAGGGGGCTCCTGAACACTGAAGCTTTCTTT. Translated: CASSDRGLLNTEAFF. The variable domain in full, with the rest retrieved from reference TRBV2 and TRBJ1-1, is EPEVTQTPSHQVTQMGQEVILRCVPISNHLYFYWYRQILGQKVEFLVSFYNNEISEKSEIFDDQFSVERPDGSNFTLKIRSTKLEDSAMYFCASSDRGLLNTEAFFGQGTRLTVV.

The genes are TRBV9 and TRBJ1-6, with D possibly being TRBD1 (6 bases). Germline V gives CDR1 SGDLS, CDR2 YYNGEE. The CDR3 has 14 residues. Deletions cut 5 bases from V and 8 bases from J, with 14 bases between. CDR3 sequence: CASSQAGDYSPLHF. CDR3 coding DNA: TGTGCCAGCAGTCAAGCAGGGGATTATTCACCCCTCCACTTT.

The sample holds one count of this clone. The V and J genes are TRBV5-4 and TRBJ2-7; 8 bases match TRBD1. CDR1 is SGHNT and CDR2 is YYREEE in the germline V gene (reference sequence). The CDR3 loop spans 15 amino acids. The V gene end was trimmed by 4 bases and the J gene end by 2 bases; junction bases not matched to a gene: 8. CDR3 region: CASSAGQGLTYEQYF. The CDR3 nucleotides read TGTGCCAGCAGCGCCGGACAGGGCCTGACCTACGAGCAGTACTTC.

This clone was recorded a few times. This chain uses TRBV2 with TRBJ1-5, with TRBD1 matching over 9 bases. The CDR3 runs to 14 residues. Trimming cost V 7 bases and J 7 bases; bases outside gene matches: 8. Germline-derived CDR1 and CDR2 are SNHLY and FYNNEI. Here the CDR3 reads CASKRTGDGQPQHF. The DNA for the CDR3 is TGTGCCAGCAAAAGGACAGGGGATGGACAGCCCCAGCATTTT.

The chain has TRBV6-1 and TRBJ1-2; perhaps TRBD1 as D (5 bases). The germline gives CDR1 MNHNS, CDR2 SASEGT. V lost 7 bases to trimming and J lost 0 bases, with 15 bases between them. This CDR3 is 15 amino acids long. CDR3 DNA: TGTGCCAGCACGGTCGGGGGATATTCTAACTATGGCTACACCTTC. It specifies CASTVGGYSNYGYTF.

The CDR3 coding sequence is TGTGCCAGCAGCAAAGGACAGGGAGTGGCCTACAATGAGCAGTTCTTC. It encodes CASSKGQGVAYNEQFF. This chain uses TRBV7-9 with TRBJ2-1; TRBD1 agrees at 8 bases. Per the germline V gene, CDR1 is SEHNR and CDR2 is FQNEAQ (reference sequence). The CDR3 length is 16 residues. The trim removed 5 bases at V and 2 bases at J, leaving 8 bases unmatched.

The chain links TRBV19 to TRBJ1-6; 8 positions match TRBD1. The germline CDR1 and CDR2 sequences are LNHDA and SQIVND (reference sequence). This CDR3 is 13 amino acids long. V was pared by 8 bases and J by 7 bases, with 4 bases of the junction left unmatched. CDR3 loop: CASATGGNSPLHF. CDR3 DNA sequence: TGTGCCAGTGCTACAGGGGGGAATTCACCCCTCCACTTT.